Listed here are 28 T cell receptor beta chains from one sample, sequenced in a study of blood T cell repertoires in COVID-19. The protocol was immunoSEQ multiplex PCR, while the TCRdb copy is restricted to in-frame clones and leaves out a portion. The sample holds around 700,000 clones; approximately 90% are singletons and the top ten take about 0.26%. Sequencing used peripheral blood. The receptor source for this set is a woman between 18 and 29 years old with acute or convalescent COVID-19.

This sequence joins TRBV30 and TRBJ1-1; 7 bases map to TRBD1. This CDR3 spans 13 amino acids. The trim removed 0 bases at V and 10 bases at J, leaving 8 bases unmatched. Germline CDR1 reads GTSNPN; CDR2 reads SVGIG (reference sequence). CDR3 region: CAWSVGGTTGAFF. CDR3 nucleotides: TGTGCCTGGAGTGTAGGGGGCACTACGGGAGCTTTCTTT.

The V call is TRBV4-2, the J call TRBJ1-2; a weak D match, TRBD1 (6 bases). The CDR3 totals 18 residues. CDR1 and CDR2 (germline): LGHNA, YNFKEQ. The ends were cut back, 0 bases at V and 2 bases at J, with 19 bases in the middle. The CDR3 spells CASSQDGVGGPQNYGYTF. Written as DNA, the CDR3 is TGTGCCAGCAGCCAAGATGGTGTGGGGGGGCCCCAAAACTATGGCTACACCTTC.

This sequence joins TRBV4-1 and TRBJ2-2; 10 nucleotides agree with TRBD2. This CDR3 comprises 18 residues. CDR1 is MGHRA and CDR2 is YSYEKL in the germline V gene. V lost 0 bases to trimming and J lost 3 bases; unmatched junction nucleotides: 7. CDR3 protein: CASSQDSLAGAYTGELFF. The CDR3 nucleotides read TGCGCCAGCAGCCAAGATAGCCTAGCGGGGGCTTACACCGGGGAGCTGTTTTTT.

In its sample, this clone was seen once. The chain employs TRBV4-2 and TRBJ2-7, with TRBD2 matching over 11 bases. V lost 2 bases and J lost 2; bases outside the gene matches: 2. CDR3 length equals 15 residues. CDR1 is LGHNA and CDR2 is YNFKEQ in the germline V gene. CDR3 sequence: CASSQSSGGAYEQYF. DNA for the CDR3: TGTGCCAGCAGCCAAAGTAGCGGGGGGGCCTACGAGCAGTACTTC.

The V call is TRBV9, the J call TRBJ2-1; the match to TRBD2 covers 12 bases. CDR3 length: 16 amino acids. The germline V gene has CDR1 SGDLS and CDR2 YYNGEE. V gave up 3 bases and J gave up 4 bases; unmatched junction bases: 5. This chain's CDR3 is CASSDGLAGLYNEQFF. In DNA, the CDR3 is TGTGCCAGCAGCGACGGACTAGCGGGATTGTACAATGAGCAGTTCTTC.

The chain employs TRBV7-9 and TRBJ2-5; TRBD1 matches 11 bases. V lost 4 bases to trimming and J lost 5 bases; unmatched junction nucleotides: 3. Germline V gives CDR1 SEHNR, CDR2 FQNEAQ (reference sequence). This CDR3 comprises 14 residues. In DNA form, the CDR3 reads TGTGCCAGCAGCTCCGGACAGGGGGCTGAGACCCAGTACTTC. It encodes CASSSGQGAETQYF.

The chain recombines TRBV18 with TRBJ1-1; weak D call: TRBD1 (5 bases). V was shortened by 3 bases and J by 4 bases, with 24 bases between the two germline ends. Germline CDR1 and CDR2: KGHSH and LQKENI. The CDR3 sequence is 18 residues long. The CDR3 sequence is CASSPLGLLEGMPTEAFF. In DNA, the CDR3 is TGTGCCAGCTCACCTTTGGGGCTCTTGGAGGGAATGCCCACTGAAGCTTTCTTT.

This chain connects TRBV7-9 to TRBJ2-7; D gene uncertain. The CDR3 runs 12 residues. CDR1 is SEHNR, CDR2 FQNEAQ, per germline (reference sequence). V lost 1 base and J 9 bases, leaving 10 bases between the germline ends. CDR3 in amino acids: CASSLDWAWQYF. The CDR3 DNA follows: TGTGCCAGCAGCTTAGATTGGGCTTGGCAGTACTTC.

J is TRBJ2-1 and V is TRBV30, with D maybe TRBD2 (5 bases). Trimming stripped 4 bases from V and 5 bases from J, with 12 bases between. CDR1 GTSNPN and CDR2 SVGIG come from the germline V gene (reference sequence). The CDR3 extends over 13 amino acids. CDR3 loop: CAWNAGTHNEQFF. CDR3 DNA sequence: TGTGCCTGGAACGCGGGCACCCACAATGAGCAGTTCTTC.

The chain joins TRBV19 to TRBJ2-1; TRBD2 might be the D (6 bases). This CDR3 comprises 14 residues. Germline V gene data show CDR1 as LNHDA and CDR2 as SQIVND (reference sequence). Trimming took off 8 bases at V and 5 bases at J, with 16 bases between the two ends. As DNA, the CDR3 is TGTGCCAGTCGGGACTCGACGTACGACAATGAGCAGTTCTTC. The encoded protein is CASRDSTYDNEQFF.

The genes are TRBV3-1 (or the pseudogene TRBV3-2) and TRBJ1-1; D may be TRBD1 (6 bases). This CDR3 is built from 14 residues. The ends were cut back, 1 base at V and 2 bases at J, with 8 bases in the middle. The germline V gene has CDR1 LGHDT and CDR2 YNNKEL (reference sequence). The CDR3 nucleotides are TGTGCCAGCAGCCAAGCAGGGGCAAACACTGAAGCTTTCTTT. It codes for CASSQAGANTEAFF.

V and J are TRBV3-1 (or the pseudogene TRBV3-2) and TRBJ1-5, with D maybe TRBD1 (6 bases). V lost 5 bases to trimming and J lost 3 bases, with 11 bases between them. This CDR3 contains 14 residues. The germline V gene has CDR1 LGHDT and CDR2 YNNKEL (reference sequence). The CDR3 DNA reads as TGTGCCAGCAGCAAACAGGGATCCAATCAGCCCCAGCATTTT. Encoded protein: CASSKQGSNQPQHF.

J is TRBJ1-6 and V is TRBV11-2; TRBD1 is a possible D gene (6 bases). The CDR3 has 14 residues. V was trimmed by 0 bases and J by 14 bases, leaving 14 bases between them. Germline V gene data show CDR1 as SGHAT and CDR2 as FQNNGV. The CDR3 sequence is CASSLEGTSLTLHF. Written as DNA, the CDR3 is TGTGCCAGCAGCTTAGAGGGGACATCCTTAACCCTCCACTTT.

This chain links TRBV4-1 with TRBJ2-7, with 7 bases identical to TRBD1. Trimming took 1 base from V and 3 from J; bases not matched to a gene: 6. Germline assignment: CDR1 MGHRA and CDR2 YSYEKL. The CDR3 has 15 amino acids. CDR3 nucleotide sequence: TGCGCCAGCAGCCAAGGACAGGGCGACCTCTACGAGCAGTACTTC. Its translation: CASSQGQGDLYEQYF.

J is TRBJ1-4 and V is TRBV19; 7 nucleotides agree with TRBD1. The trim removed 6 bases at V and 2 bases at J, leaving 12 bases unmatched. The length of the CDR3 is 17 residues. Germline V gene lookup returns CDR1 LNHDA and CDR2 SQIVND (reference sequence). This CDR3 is CASRPRQGWVTNEKLFF. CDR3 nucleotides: TGTGCCAGTAGGCCTCGACAGGGATGGGTGACTAATGAAAAACTGTTTTTT.

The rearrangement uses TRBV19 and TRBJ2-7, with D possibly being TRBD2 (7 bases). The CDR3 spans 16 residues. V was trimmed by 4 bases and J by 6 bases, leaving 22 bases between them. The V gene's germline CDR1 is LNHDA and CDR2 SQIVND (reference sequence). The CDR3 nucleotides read TGTGCCAGTAGTAAGGGAGGGGGGCTAGCGGAGGGCGAGCAGTACTTC. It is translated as CASSKGGGLAEGEQYF.

The CDR3, as DNA: TGTGCCAGCAGTGGAACAGGGAATCATGGCTACACCTTC. It yields the protein CASSGTGNHGYTF. The chain carries TRBV2 and TRBJ1-2; D may be TRBD1 (6 bases). The germline CDR1 and CDR2 sequences are SNHLY and FYNNEI. The V and J ends lost 4 bases and 6 bases respectively, with 12 bases between them. The CDR3 totals 13 residues.

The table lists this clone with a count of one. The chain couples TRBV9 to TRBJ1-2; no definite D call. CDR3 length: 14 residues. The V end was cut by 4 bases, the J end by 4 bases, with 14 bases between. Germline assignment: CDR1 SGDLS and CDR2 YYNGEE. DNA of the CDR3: TGTGCCAGCAGCCCGATAGGAGATTTCTATGGCTACACCTTC. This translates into CASSPIGDFYGYTF.

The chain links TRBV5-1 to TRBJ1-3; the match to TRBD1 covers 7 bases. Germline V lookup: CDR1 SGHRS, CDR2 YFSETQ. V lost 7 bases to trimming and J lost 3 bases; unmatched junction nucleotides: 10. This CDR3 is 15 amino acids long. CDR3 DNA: TGCGCCAGCTTCCCTACAGGGGAAGATGGAAACACCATATATTTT. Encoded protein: CASFPTGEDGNTIYF.

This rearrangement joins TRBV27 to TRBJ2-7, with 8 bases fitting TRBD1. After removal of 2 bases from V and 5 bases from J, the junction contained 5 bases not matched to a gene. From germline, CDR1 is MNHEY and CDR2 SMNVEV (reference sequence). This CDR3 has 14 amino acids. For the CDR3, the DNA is TGTGCCAGCAGTTTACGGACAGGGTCCAACGAGCAGTACTTC. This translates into CASSLRTGSNEQYF.

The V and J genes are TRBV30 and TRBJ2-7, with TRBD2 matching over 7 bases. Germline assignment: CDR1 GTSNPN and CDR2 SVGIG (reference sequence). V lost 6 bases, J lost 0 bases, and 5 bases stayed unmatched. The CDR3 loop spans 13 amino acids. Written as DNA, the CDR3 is TGTGCCTGCCGGGACTATGACTCCTACGAGCAGTACTTC. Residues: CACRDYDSYEQYF.

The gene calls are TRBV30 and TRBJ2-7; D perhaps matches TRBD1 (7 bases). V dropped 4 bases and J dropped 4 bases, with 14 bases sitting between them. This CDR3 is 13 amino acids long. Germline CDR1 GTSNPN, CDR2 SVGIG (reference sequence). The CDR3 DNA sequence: TGTGCCTGGACCTCCCAGGGGGGTTACGAGCAGTACTTC. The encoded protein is CAWTSQGGYEQYF. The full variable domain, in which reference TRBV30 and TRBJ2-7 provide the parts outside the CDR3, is SQTIHQWPATLVQPVGSPLSLECTVEGTSNPNLYWYRQAAGRGLQLLFYSVGIGQISSEVPQNLSASRPQDRQFILSSKKLLLSDSGFYLCAWTSQGGYEQYFGPGTRLTVT.

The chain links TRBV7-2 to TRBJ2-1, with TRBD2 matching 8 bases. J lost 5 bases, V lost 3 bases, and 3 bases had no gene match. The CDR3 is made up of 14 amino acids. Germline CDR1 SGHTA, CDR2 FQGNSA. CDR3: CASSFGGANNEQFF. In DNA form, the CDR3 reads TGTGCCAGCAGCTTCGGGGGGGCCAACAATGAGCAGTTCTTC.

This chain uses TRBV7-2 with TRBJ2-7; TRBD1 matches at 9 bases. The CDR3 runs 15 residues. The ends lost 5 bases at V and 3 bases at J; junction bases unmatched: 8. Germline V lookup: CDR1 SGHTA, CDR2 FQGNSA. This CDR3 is CASSPGTGSYYEQYF. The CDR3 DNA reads TGTGCCAGCAGCCCAGGGACAGGGAGCTACTACGAGCAGTACTTC.

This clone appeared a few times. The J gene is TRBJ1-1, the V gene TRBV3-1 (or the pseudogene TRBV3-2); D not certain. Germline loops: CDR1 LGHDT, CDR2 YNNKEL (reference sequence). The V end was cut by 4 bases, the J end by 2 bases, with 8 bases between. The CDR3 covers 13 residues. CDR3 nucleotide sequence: TGTGCCAGCAGCCCGAGATTTAACACTGAAGCTTTCTTT. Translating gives CASSPRFNTEAFF.

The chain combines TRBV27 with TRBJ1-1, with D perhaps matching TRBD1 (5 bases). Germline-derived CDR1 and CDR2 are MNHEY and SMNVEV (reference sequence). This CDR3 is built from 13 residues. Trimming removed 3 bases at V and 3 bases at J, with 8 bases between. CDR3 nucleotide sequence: TGTGCCAGCAGTTTTTCGACAGACACTGAAGCTTTCTTT. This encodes CASSFSTDTEAFF.

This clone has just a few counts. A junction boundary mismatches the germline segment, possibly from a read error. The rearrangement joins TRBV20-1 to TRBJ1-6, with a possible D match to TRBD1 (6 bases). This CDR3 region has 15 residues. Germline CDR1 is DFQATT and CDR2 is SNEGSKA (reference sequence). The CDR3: CSASAYNTGNSPLHF. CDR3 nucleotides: TGCAGTGCTAGTGCCTACAATACAGGGAATTCGCCCCTCCACTTT.

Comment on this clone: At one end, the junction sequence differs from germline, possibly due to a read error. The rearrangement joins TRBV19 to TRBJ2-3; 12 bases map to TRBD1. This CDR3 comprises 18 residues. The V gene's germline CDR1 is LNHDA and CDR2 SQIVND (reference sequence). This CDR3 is CASNIGGQGARSTDTQYF. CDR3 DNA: TGTGCCAGTAATATAGGGGGACAGGGGGCAAGGAGCACAGATACGCAGTATTTT.